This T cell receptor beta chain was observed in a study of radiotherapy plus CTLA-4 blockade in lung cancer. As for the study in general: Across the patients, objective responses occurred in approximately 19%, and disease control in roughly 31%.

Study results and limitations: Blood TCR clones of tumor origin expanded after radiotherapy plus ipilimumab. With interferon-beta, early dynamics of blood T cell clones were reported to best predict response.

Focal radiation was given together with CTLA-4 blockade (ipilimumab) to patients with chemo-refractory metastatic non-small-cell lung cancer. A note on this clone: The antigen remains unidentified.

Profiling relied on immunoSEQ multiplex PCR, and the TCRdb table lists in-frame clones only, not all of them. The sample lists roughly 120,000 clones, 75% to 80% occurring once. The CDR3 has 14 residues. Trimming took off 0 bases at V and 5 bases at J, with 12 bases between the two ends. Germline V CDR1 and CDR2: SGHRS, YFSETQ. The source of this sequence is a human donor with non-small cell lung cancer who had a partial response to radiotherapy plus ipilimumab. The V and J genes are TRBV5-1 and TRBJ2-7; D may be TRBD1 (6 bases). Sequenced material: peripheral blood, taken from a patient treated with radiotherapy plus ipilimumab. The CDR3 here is CASSLAAGADEQYF. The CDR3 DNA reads TGCGCCAGCAGCTTGGCTGCAGGGGCTGACGAGCAGTACTTC.